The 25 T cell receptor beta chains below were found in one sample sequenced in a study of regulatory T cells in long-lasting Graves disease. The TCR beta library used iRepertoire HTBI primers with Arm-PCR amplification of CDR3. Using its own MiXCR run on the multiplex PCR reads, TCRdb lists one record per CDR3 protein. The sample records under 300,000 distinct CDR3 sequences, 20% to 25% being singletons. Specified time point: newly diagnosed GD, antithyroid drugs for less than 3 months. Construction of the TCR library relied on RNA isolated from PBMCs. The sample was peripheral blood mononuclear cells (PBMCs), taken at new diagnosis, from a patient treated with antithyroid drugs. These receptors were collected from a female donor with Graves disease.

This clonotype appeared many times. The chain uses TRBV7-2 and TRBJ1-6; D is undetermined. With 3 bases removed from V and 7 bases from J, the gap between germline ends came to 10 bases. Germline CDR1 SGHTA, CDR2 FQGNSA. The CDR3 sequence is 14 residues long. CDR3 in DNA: TGTGCCAGCAGCTTGCTGGAAAGAAATTCACCCCTCCACTTT. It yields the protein CASSLLERNSPLHF. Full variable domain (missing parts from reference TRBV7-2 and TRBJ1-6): GAGVSQSPSNKVTEKGKDVELRCDPISGHTALYWYRQSLGQGLEFLIYFQGNSAPDKSGLPSDRFSAERTGGSVSTLTIQRTQQEDSAVYLCASSLLERNSPLHFGNGTRLTVT.

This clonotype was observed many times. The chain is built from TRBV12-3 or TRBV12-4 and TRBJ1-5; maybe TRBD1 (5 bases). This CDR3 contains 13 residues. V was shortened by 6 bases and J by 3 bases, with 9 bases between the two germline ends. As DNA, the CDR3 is TGTGCCAGCAGACCGACAGACAATCAGCCCCAGCATTTT. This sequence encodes CASRPTDNQPQHF.

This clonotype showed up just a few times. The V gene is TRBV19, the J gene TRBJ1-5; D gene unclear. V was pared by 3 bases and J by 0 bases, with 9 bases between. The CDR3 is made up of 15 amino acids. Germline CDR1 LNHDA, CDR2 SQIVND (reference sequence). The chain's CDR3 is CASSMSHISNQPQHF. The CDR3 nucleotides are TGTGCCAGTAGTATGTCCCATATTAGCAATCAGCCCCAGCATTTT.

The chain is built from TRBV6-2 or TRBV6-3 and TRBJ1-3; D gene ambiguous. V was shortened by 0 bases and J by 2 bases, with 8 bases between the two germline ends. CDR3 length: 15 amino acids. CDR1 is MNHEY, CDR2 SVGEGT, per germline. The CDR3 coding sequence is TGTGCCAGCAGTTACTCGACCGGGACTGGAAACACCATATATTTT. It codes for CASSYSTGTGNTIYF.

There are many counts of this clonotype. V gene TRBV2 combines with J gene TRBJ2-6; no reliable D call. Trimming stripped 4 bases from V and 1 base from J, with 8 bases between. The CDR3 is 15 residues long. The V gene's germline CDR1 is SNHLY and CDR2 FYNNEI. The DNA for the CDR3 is TGTGCCAGCAGTGGGGGAATTTCTGGGGCCAACGTCCTGACTTTC. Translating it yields CASSGGISGANVLTF.

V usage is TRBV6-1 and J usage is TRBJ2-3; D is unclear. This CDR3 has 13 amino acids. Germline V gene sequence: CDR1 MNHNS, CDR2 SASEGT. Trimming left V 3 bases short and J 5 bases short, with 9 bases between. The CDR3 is CASSDPRVDTQYF. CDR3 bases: TGTGCCAGCAGTGACCCAAGGGTAGATACGCAGTATTTT.

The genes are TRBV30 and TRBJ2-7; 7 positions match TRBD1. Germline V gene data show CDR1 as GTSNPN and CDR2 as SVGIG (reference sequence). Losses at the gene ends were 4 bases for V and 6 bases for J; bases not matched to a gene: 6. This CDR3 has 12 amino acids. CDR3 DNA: TGTGCCTGGACTGGACAGGCGGGCGAGCAGTACTTC. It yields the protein CAWTGQAGEQYF.

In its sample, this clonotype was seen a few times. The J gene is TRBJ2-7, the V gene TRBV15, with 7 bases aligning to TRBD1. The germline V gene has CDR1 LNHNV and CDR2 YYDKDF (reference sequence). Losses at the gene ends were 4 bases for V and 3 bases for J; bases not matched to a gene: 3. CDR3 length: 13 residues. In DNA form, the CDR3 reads TGTGCCACCAGCATGGGACAGCTCTACGAGCAGTACTTC. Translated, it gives CATSMGQLYEQYF.

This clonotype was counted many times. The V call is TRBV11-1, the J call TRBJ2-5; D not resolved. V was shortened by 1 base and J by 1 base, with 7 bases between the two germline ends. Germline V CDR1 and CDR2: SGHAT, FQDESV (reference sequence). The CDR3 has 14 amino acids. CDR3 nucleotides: TGTGCCAGCAGCTTAGGACAAAGCCAAGAGACCCAGTACTTC. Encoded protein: CASSLGQSQETQYF.

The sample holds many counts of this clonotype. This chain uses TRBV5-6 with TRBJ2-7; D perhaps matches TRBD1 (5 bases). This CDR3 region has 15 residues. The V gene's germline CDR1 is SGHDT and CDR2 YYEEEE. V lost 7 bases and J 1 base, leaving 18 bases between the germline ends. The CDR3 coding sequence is TGTGCCAGCTCAATGGGGCAGGGCTTGTCCTACGAGCAGTACTTC. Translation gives CASSMGQGLSYEQYF.

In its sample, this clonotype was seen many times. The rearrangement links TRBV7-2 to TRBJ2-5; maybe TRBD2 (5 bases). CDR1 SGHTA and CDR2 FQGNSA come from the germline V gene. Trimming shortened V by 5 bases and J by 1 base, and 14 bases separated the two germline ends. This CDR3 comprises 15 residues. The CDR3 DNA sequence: TGTGCCAGCAGCCCGGGGTTACTCTTCCAAGAGACCCAGTACTTC. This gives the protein CASSPGLLFQETQYF.

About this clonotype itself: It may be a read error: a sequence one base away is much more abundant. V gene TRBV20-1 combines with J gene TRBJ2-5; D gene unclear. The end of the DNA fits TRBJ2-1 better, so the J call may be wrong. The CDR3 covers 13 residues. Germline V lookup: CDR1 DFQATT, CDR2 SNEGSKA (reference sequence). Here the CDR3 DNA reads TGCAGTGCTGCCCTAGACTCCTCCTACGAGCAGTTCTTC. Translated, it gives CSAALDSSYEQFF.

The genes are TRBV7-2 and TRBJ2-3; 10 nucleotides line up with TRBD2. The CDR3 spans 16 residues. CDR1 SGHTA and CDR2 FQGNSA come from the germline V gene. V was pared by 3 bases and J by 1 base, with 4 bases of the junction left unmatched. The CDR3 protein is CASSFLAGDGTDTQYF. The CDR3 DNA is TGTGCCAGCAGCTTTCTAGCGGGAGATGGCACAGATACGCAGTATTTT.

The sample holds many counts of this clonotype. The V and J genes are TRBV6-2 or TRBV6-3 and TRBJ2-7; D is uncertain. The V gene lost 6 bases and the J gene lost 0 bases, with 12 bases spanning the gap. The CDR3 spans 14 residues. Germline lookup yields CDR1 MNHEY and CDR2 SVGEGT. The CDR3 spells CASSPTFRSYEQYF. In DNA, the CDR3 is TGTGCCAGCAGCCCCACTTTTCGCTCCTACGAGCAGTACTTC.

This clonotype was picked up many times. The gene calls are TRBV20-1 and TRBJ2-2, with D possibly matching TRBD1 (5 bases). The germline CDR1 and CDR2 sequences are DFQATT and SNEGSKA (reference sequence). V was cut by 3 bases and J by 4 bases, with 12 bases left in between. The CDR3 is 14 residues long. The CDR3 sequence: CSARGRDSTGELFF. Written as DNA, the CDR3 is TGCAGTGCTAGGGGGCGAGACAGCACCGGGGAGCTGTTTTTT.

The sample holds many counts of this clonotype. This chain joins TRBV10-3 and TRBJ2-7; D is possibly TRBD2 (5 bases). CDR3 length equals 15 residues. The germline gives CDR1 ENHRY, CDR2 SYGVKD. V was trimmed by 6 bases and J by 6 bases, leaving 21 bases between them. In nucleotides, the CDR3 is TGTGCCATCAGCCCCTCGGGAACTACCGCTATCGAGCAGTACTTC. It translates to CAISPSGTTAIEQYF.

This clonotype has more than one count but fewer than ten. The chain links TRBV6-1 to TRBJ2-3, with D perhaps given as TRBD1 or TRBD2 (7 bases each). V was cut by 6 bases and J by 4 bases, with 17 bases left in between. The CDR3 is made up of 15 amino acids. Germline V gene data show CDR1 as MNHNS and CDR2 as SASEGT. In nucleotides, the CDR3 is TGTGCCAGCAGCTCAGGGGGGGGGGCCGCAGATACGCAGTATTTT. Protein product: CASSSGGGAADTQYF.

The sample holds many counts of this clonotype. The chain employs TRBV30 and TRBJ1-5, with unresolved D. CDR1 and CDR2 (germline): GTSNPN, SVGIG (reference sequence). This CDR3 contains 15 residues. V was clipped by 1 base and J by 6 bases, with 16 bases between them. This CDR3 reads CAWSAPPGIGQPQHF. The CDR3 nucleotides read TGTGCCTGGAGTGCCCCTCCAGGTATTGGTCAGCCCCAGCATTTT.

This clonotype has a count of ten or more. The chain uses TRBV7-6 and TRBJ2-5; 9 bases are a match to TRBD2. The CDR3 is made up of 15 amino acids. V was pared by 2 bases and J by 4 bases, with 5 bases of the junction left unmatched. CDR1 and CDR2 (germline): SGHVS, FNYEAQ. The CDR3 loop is CASSLTSGRRETQYF. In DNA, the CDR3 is TGTGCCAGCAGCTTAACAAGCGGGAGGAGAGAGACCCAGTACTTC.

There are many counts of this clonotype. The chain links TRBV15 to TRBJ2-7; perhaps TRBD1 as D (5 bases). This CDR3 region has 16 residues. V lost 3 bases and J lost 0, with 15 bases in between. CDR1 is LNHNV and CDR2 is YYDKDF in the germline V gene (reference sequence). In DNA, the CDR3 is TGTGCCACCAGCAGGTACGGACATTCAAGCTCCTACGAGCAGTACTTC. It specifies CATSRYGHSSSYEQYF.

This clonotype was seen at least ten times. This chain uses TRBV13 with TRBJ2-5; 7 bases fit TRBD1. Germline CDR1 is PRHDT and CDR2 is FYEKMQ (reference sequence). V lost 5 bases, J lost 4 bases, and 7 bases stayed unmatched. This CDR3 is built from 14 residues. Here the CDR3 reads CASSARQGGETQYF. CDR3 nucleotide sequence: TGTGCCAGCAGCGCTAGACAGGGCGGAGAGACCCAGTACTTC.

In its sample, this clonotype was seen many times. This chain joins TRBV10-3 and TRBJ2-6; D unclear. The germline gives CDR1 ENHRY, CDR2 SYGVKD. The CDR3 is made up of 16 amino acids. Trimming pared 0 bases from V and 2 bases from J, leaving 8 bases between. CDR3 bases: TGTGCCATCAGTGAGTCCCCCCTTACTGGGGCCAACGTCCTGACTTTC. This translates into CAISESPLTGANVLTF.

For the CDR3, the DNA is TGTGCCAGCAGCCCCGGACTAGCGGGGGAACAGTACTTC. This translates into CASSPGLAGEQYF. The chain links TRBV6-1 to TRBJ2-7, with 13 nucleotides matching TRBD2. The trim removed 6 bases at V and 10 bases at J, leaving 6 bases unmatched. CDR1 and CDR2 (germline): MNHNS, SASEGT. CDR3 length equals 13 residues.

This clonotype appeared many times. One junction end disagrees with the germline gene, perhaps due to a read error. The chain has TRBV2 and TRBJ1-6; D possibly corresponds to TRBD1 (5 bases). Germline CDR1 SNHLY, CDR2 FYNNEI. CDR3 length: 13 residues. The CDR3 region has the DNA TGCGCCAGCAGTCGGGACCGCAATTCACCCCTCCACTTT. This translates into CASSRDRNSPLHF. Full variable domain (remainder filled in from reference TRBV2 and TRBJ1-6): EPEVTQTPSHQVTQMGQEVILRCVPISNHLYFYWYRQILGQKVEFLVSFYNNEISEKSEIFDDQFSVERPDGSNFTLKIRSTKLEDSAMYFCASSRDRNSPLHFGNGTRLTVT.

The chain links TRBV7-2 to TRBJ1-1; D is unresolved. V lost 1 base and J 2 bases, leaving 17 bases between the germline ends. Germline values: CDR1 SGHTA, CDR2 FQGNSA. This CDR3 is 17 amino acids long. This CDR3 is CASSLDLLAQENTEAFF. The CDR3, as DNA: TGTGCCAGCAGCTTAGACCTGCTGGCCCAGGAAAACACTGAAGCTTTCTTT.